Sequencing of this TCR beta chain was carried out in a study of blood T cell repertoires in COVID-19. Study details: Italy, Spain and the United States were the sources of the convalescent and acute COVID-19 samples. The cDNA or gDNA used as material had been derived from T cells, B-cell-depleted T cells, or PBMCs.

Trimming removed 7 bases from V and 2 bases from J, with 12 bases in between. CDR3 size: 14 residues. Germline-derived CDR1 and CDR2 are LNHDA and SQIVND (reference sequence). Original processing methods: Amplification with reference gene primers provided the estimates of nucleated cell counts. Only in-frame clones appear in the TCRdb table, and some are missing; sequencing was by immunoSEQ multiplex PCR. V and J calls and clone size come straight from that table; D and trimming were deduced from the DNA. This repertoire shows under 95,000 clones, around 90% found once; its top ten account for under 6%.

This sequence originates from a man between 40 and 49 years old with acute or convalescent COVID-19. Input material: peripheral blood. The rearrangement joins TRBV19 to TRBJ1-5; D unclear. The CDR3 DNA reads TGTGCCAGTAAAGGTGGGCAGGGCAATCAGCCCCAGCATTTT. This codes for CASKGGQGNQPQHF.